The sequence of this T cell receptor (beta chain) was determined in a study of molecular identifiers for immune sequencing clone quantification. Study-wide context: Four of five splits of RNA from about 20,000 or 100,000 naive CD8 cells were sequenced in replicates. Study findings and constraints: Barcode sharing among identical TCR molecules could make large clones appear smaller.

The V segment lost 6 bases and the J segment 5 bases; nucleotides outside the gene matches: 15. The CDR3 contains 16 residues. CDR1 MNHEY and CDR2 SMNVEV come from the germline V gene (reference sequence). Listed TCR primers and previously described methods were used for bulk TCR libraries. TCRdb re-called the PCR reads with MiXCR, one entry per CDR3 protein. The sample yields about 65,000 distinct CDR3 sequences, over 15% seen once. This clonotype was found many times. Antigen unknown. The rearrangement joins TRBV27 to TRBJ2-5, with TRBD1 identical over 7 bases. This receptor was taken from a human donor in good health. Some libraries in this study had Jurkat cell RNA spiked in. The sample consisted of naive CD8+ T cells from blood, with Jurkat cell RNA spiked in. The subset was: FACS-sorted CD8+CD4-CCR7+CD45RA+ naive T cells. As DNA, the CDR3 is TGTGCCAGCAGCCCTGGGACAGTTCAGGGTTTGGAGACCCAGTACTTC. Translated, it gives CASSPGTVQGLETQYF.